The 19 T cell receptor beta chains in this list originate from one sample, sequenced in a study of cytomegalovirus exposure and HLA in healthy donors. Vbeta (60) and Jbeta (13) primers were used in the PCR. Repertoires were generated with immunoSEQ multiplex PCR, while TCRdb's copy carries only in-frame clones and drops some. The data show some 170,000 clones, approximately 76% seen once. Sequencing was carried out using PBMCs. The receptors shown here come from a man aged 55 to 70 in good health and CMV-seronegative.

This clone was picked up a small number of times. This sequence joins TRBV5-1 and TRBJ1-1; maybe TRBD1 (6 bases). Deletions cut 2 bases from V and 4 bases from J, with 12 bases between. From germline, CDR1 is SGHRS and CDR2 YFSETQ. This CDR3 has 14 residues. The CDR3 here is CASSFGVRGTEAFF. CDR3 in DNA: TGCGCCAGCAGCTTCGGCGTCAGGGGCACTGAAGCTTTCTTT.

This clone was counted only a few times. CDR3 DNA: TGTGCCAGCAGCTTAACCGGGGGATTTGACAATGAGCAGTTCTTC. This codes for CASSLTGGFDNEQFF. The rearrangement joins TRBV7-6 to TRBJ2-1; maybe TRBD2 (6 bases). Germline V gene sequence: CDR1 SGHVS, CDR2 FNYEAQ. The CDR3 totals 15 residues. The V end was cut by 2 bases, the J end by 5 bases, with 13 bases between.

The chain links TRBV19 to TRBJ1-2; TRBD1 agrees at 9 bases. The junction had 5 bases not matched to a gene; V was cut back by 0 bases and J by 3 bases. This CDR3 is built from 16 residues. Germline lookup yields CDR1 LNHDA and CDR2 SQIVND (reference sequence). CDR3 nucleotide sequence: TGTGCCAGTAGTATAGATCCGGGACAGGGCGACTATGGCTACACCTTC. This translates into CASSIDPGQGDYGYTF.

This chain joins TRBV19 and TRBJ1-2; no clear D. This CDR3 region has 13 residues. The V end was cut by 7 bases, the J end by 1 base, with 10 bases between. Germline loops: CDR1 LNHDA, CDR2 SQIVND (reference sequence). Here the CDR3 reads CASTSVLNYGYTF. The DNA for the CDR3 is TGTGCCAGTACCTCGGTTCTTAACTATGGCTACACCTTC.

This clone occurred a few times. The chain recombines TRBV10-3 with TRBJ1-5; D is uncertain. The CDR3 length is 13 residues. Germline CDR1 reads ENHRY; CDR2 reads SYGVKD. V dropped 3 bases and J dropped 6 bases, with 9 bases sitting between them. CDR3 region: CAISEGGSQPQHF. Here the CDR3 DNA reads TGTGCCATCAGTGAAGGAGGTTCTCAGCCCCAGCATTTT.

This clone occurred a few times. The CDR3, as DNA: TGTGCCAGCAGTGACGGGACACCTAATTCACCCCTCCACTTT. This codes for CASSDGTPNSPLHF. The genes are TRBV6-1 and TRBJ1-6; tentatively, D is TRBD1 (6 bases). CDR1 MNHNS and CDR2 SASEGT come from the germline V gene. The CDR3 has 14 residues. The V gene lost 3 bases and the J gene lost 6 bases, with 9 bases spanning the gap.

The CDR3 DNA follows: TGTGCCAGCAGTTCACAGGATTCTAACTATGGCTACACCTTC. Translating it yields CASSSQDSNYGYTF. The V and J genes are TRBV27 and TRBJ1-2; weak D call: TRBD1 (5 bases). The CDR3 is 14 amino acids. In germline, CDR1 is MNHEY, CDR2 SMNVEV (reference sequence). V lost 4 bases and J lost 0, with 9 bases in between.

This chain links TRBV18 with TRBJ1-5, with 8 bases that match TRBD1. This CDR3 spans 16 amino acids. Germline loops: CDR1 KGHSH, CDR2 LQKENI. The J segment lost 4 bases and the V segment lost 1 base, leaving 6 bases of the junction unmatched. CDR3 loop: CASSPQGRQGNQPQHF. The CDR3 bases are TGTGCCAGCTCACCACAAGGACGACAGGGGAATCAGCCCCAGCATTTT. Variable domain in full (rest from reference TRBV18 and TRBJ1-5): NAGVMQNPRHLVRRRGQEARLRCSPMKGHSHVYWYRQLPEEGLKFMVYLQKENIIDESGMPKERFSAEFPKEGPSILRIQQVVRGDSAAYFCASSPQGRQGNQPQHFGDGTRLSIL.

The J gene is TRBJ2-5, the V gene TRBV2, with D tentatively TRBD2 (5 bases). This CDR3 contains 14 residues. Germline V CDR1 and CDR2: SNHLY, FYNNEI. V was clipped by 3 bases and J by 4 bases, with 12 bases between them. CDR3 nucleotides: TGTGCCAGCAGTGAGCGGACTTCGGGAGAGACCCAGTACTTC. This sequence encodes CASSERTSGETQYF. The full variable domain, its missing parts supplied by reference TRBV2 and TRBJ2-5, is EPEVTQTPSHQVTQMGQEVILRCVPISNHLYFYWYRQILGQKVEFLVSFYNNEISEKSEIFDDQFSVERPDGSNFTLKIRSTKLEDSAMYFCASSERTSGETQYFGPGTRLLVL.

Note on this clone: The CDR3 does not end in the conserved phenylalanine or tryptophan, so this is likely a read error. Because the CDR3's place on the DNA is in doubt, the DNA is left out and the CDR3 is given as listed by TCRdb. The chain couples TRBV30 to TRBJ2-7; no check of the table's D call, TRBD1, against the DNA was made. In germline, CDR1 is GTSNPN, CDR2 SVGIG (reference sequence). The CDR3 extends over 12 residues, inclusive of both ends. This CDR3 reads CAWSVLDKLSVD.

V usage is TRBV2 and J usage is TRBJ1-1, with unresolved D. V was trimmed by 4 bases and J by 5 bases, leaving 8 bases between them. CDR3 length: 12 residues. The germline V gene has CDR1 SNHLY and CDR2 FYNNEI. CDR3 residues: CASSASRTEAFF. CDR3 coding DNA: TGTGCCAGCAGTGCCTCGAGGACTGAAGCTTTCTTT.

This clone occurred once. V gene TRBV4-2 combines with J gene TRBJ2-1, with a weak D call TRBD2 (6 bases). V lost 4 bases to trimming and J lost 5 bases, with 18 bases between them. CDR1 is LGHNA and CDR2 is YNFKEQ in the germline V gene. The CDR3 covers 16 residues. This CDR3 is CASSPGDRDFDNEQFF. CDR3 DNA sequence: TGTGCCAGCAGCCCGGGGGACCGGGACTTCGACAATGAGCAGTTCTTC.

The chain combines TRBV6-4 with TRBJ1-2; 11 bases are a match to TRBD1. The V gene's germline CDR1 is MRHNA and CDR2 SNTAGT. The ends lost 0 bases at V and 8 bases at J; junction bases unmatched: 8. The CDR3 loop spans 16 amino acids. CDR3 protein: CASSDSAGQGAGGYTF. Here the CDR3 DNA reads TGTGCCAGCAGTGACTCGGCCGGACAGGGGGCCGGCGGCTACACCTTC.

The chain carries TRBV28 and TRBJ2-3; D perhaps matches TRBD2 (7 bases). In germline, CDR1 is MDHEN, CDR2 SYDVKM. This CDR3 contains 15 residues. The germline V and J ends were trimmed by 10 bases and 1 base, with 18 bases remaining between them. The CDR3 is CATLGGPVRTDTQYF. The CDR3 nucleotides are TGTGCCACCTTGGGGGGGCCCGTCCGCACAGATACGCAGTATTTT.

This clone was found once. The V call is TRBV19, the J call TRBJ2-4, with D maybe TRBD2 (7 bases). V was clipped by 9 bases and J by 0 bases, with 12 bases between them. In germline, CDR1 is LNHDA, CDR2 SQIVND (reference sequence). CDR3 length equals 14 residues. The chain's CDR3 is CASGGLLAKNIQYF. In DNA form, the CDR3 reads TGTGCCAGCGGGGGGCTCCTAGCCAAAAACATTCAGTACTTC. Using reference TRBV19 and TRBJ2-4 for the parts outside the CDR3, the full variable domain is DGGITQSPKYLFRKEGQNVTLSCEQNLNHDAMYWYRQDPGQGLRLIYYSQIVNDFQKGDIAEGYSVSREKKESFPLTVTSAQKNPTAFYLCASGGLLAKNIQYFGAGTRLSVL.

The chain uses TRBV2 and TRBJ2-5; no definite D call. The CDR3 is 14 residues long. CDR1 is SNHLY, CDR2 FYNNEI, per germline. V dropped 6 bases and J dropped 2 bases, with 13 bases sitting between them. In DNA, the CDR3 is TGTGCCAGCAGATTGGCGGAAGATCAAGAGACCCAGTACTTC. It encodes CASRLAEDQETQYF. The full variable domain, completed using reference TRBV2 and TRBJ2-5, is EPEVTQTPSHQVTQMGQEVILRCVPISNHLYFYWYRQILGQKVEFLVSFYNNEISEKSEIFDDQFSVERPDGSNFTLKIRSTKLEDSAMYFCASRLAEDQETQYFGPGTRLLVL.

The chain combines TRBV6-1 with TRBJ2-3; TRBD1 is a possible D gene (5 bases). Trimming shortened V by 7 bases and J by 6 bases, and 20 bases separated the two germline ends. Germline-derived CDR1 and CDR2 are MNHNS and SASEGT. This CDR3 region has 15 residues. This chain's CDR3 is CASILSGQVPDTQYF. CDR3 DNA sequence: TGTGCCAGCATTCTATCAGGGCAGGTCCCGGATACGCAGTATTTT.

This chain joins TRBV15 and TRBJ2-7; D is undetermined. CDR1 is LNHNV and CDR2 is YYDKDF in the germline V gene (reference sequence). The CDR3 is made up of 13 amino acids. V was pared by 1 base and J by 4 bases, with 8 bases between. The CDR3 spells CATSRGEKYEQYF. The CDR3 DNA reads TGTGCCACCAGCAGAGGTGAGAAATACGAGCAGTACTTC.

The J gene is TRBJ2-5, the V gene TRBV4-3; 9 bases are shared with TRBD2. This CDR3 region has 15 residues. Looked up from germline, CDR1 is LGHNA and CDR2 is YSLEER. The ends lost 4 bases at V and 2 bases at J; junction bases unmatched: 5. CDR3 loop: CASSLGLAEQETQYF. DNA of the CDR3: TGCGCCAGCAGCCTGGGACTAGCAGAACAAGAGACCCAGTACTTC.